The 8 T cell receptor beta chains below all came from one sample that was sequenced in a study of blood T cell repertoires in COVID-19. The data were produced by immunoSEQ multiplex PCR, yet TCRdb's version contains in-frame clones alone and is incomplete. The table shows tens of thousands of clones, with about 90% occurring only once. Material for sequencing was peripheral blood. The receptors shown here come from a human donor in a cohort sampled during active COVID-19.

The chain carries TRBV5-6 and TRBJ2-5; 7 bases line up with TRBD2. The CDR3 loop spans 15 amino acids. The junction had 9 bases not matched to a gene; V was cut back by 5 bases and J by 2 bases. Germline loops: CDR1 SGHDT, CDR2 YYEEEE. This CDR3 reads CASRGRTRVQETQYF. The CDR3 DNA sequence: TGTGCCAGCAGAGGTCGGACTAGGGTACAAGAGACCCAGTACTTC.

As regards this clone: One end of the junction fails to match germline, which may point to a read error. This chain joins TRBV27 and TRBJ2-1; 11 positions match TRBD2. This CDR3 contains 13 residues. CDR1 is MNHEY and CDR2 is SMNVEV in the germline V gene (reference sequence). CDR3 in DNA: TGTACCAGCAGGGTAGCGGGAGGGGGTGAGCAGTTCTTC. It is translated as CTSRVAGGGEQFF.

This chain joins TRBV6-5 and TRBJ2-7; TRBD1 agrees at 8 bases. The CDR3 is made up of 15 amino acids. Germline V CDR1 and CDR2: MNHEY, SVGAGI. Trimming cost V 2 bases and J 4 bases; bases outside gene matches: 7. In DNA form, the CDR3 reads TGTGCCAGCAGTTACGGTTCAGGGGGCGAATACGAGCAGTACTTC. Protein: CASSYGSGGEYEQYF.

V gene TRBV19 combines with J gene TRBJ2-1, with 9 bases matching TRBD1. Germline V lookup: CDR1 LNHDA, CDR2 SQIVND (reference sequence). J lost 5 bases, V lost 5 bases, and 10 bases had no gene match. The CDR3 runs 16 residues. The CDR3 nucleotides are TGTGCCAGTAGTTCCCCGGGACAGGGTCTCGACAATGAGCAGTTCTTC. Translation gives CASSSPGQGLDNEQFF.

The CDR3 sequence: CSADRLAGPRQETQYF. The DNA for the CDR3 is TGCAGCGCCGACAGACTAGCGGGACCTCGCCAAGAGACCCAGTACTTC. This chain links TRBV29-1 with TRBJ2-5; 11 nucleotides line up with TRBD2. CDR1 SQVTM and CDR2 ANQGSEA come from the germline V gene. V lost 7 bases and J lost 1; bases outside the gene matches: 11. This CDR3 comprises 16 residues.

As to this clone: Its ends do not fully match the called genes, so a read error is possible. This rearrangement joins TRBV6-5 to TRBJ2-7; the D is unclear. The CDR3 is 10 residues long. Germline lookup yields CDR1 MNHEY and CDR2 SVGAGI. The CDR3 DNA follows: TGCGCGAGCCATTCCTACGAGCAGTACTTC. Its protein product is CASHSYEQYF.

The CDR3 loop reads CASRNLNSPLHF. CDR3 coding DNA: TGTGCCAGCAGGAACTTGAATTCACCCCTCCACTTT. The rearrangement uses TRBV7-9 and TRBJ1-6; D unclear. Germline V gene lookup returns CDR1 SEHNR and CDR2 FQNEAQ (reference sequence). The CDR3 runs 12 residues. With 6 bases removed from V and 7 bases from J, the gap between germline ends came to 7 bases.

CDR3 loop: CASSRGEQYF. The CDR3 bases are TGTGCCAGCAGCAGGGGCGAGCAGTACTTC. This chain uses TRBV11-2 with TRBJ2-7, with D maybe TRBD1 (5 bases). Trimming removed 5 bases at V and 6 bases at J, with 5 bases between. The length of the CDR3 is 10 residues. Germline CDR1 SGHAT, CDR2 FQNNGV.